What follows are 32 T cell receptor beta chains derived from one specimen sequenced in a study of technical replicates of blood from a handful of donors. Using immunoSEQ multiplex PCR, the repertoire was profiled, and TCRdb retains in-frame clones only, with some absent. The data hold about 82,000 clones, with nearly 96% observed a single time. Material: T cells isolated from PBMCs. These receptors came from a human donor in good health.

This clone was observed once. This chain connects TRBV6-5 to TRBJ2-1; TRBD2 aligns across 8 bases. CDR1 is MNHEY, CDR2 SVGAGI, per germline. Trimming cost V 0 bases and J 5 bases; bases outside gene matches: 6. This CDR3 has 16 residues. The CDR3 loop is CASSYSISGENNEQFF. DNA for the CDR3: TGTGCCAGCAGTTACTCGATTAGCGGGGAAAACAATGAGCAGTTCTTC.

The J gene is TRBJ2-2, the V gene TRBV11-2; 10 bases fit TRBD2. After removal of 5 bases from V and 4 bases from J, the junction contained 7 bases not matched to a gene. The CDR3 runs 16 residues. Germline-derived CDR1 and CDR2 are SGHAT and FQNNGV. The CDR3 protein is CASSRPGLALTGELFF. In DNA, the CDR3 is TGTGCCAGCAGCCGACCGGGACTAGCGCTCACCGGGGAGCTGTTTTTT.

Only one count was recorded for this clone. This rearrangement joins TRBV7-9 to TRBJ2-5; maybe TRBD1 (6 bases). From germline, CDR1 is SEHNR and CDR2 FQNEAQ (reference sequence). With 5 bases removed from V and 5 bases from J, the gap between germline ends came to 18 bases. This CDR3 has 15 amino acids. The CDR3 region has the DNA TGTGCCAGCAGCGCGCCTGAAGGGGGTTACGAGACCCAGTACTTC. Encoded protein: CASSAPEGGYETQYF.

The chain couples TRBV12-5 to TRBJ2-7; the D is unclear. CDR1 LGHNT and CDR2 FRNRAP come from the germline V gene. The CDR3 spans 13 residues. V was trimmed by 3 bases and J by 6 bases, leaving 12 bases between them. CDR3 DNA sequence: TGTGCTAGTGGTTTTGGCAGGTTGGGCGAGCAGTACTTC. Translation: CASGFGRLGEQYF. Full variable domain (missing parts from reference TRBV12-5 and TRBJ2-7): DARVTQTPRHKVTEMGQEVTMRCQPILGHNTVFWYRQTMMQGLELLAYFRNRAPLDDSGMPKDRFSAEMPDATLATLKIQPSEPRDSAVYFCASGFGRLGEQYFGPGTRLTVT.

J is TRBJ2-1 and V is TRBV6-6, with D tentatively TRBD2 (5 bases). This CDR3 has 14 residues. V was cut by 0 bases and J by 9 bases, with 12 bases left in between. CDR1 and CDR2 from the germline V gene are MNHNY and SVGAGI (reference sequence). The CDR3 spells CASSYSRGSGEQFF. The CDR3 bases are TGTGCCAGCAGTTACTCTCGGGGTTCGGGTGAGCAGTTCTTC.

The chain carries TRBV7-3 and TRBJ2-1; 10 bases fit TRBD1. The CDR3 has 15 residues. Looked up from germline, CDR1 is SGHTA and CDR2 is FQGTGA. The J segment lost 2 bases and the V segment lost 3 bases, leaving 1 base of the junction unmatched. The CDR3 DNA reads TGTGCCAGCAGCTTGGGACAGGGGACCTACAATGAGCAGTTCTTC. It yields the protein CASSLGQGTYNEQFF.

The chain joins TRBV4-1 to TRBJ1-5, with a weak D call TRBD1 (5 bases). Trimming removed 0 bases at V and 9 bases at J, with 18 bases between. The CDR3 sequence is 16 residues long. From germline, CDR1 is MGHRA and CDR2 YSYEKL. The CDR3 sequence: CASSQDWEDRQRPQHF. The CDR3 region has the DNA TGCGCCAGCAGCCAAGATTGGGAGGACCGACAGCGGCCCCAGCATTTT.

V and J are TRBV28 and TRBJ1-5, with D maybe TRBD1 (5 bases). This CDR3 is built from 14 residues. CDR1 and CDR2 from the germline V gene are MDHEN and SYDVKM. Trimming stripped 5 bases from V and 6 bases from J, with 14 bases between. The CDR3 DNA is TGTGCCAGCAGTCGCGCGGGGGGATTTCAGCCCCAGCATTTT. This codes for CASSRAGGFQPQHF.

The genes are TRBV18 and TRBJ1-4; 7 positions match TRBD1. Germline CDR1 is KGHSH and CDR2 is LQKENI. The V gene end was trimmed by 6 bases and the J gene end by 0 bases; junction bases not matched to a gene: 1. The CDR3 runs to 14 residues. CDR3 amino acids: CASSTGTTNEKLFF. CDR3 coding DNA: TGTGCCAGCTCGACAGGGACAACTAATGAAAAACTGTTTTTT.

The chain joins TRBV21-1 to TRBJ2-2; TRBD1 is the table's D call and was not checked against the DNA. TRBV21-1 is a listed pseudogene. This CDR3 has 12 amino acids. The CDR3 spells CASSAGMKELFF. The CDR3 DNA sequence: TGTGCCAGCAGCGCAGGTATGAAGGAGCTGTTTTTT.

As DNA, the CDR3 is TGTGCCAGCAGCGAGACAGTTGAGTCCGATACGCAGTATTTT. Its protein product is CASSETVESDTQYF. The V call is TRBV6-4, the J call TRBJ2-3; possibly TRBD1 for D (5 bases). Germline loops: CDR1 MRHNA, CDR2 SNTAGT. The ends were cut back, 6 bases at V and 6 bases at J, with 16 bases in the middle. The CDR3 has 14 residues.

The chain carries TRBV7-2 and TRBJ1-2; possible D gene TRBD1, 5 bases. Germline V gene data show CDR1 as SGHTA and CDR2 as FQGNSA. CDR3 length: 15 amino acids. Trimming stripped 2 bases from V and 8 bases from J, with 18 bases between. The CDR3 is CASSLRTTGPDGYTF. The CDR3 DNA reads TGTGCCAGCAGCTTAAGGACTACAGGCCCTGACGGCTACACCTTC.

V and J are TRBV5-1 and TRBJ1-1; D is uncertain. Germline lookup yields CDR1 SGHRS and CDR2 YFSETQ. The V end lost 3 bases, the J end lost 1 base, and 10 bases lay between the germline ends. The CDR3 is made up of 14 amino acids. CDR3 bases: TGCGCCAGCAGCTCAGGCTCAGGGAACACTGAAGCTTTCTTT. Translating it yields CASSSGSGNTEAFF.

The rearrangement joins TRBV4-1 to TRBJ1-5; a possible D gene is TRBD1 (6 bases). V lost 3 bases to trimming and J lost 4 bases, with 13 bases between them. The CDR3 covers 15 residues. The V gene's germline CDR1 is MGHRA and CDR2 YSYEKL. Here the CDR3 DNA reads TGCGCCAGCAGCCAGGCGGACAGTTTAAATCAGCCCCAGCATTTT. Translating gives CASSQADSLNQPQHF.

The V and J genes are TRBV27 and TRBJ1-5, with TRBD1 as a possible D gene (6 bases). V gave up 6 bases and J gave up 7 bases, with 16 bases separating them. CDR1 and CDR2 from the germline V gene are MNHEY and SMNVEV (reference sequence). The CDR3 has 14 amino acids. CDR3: CASRLGLDRQPQHF. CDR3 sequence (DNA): TGTGCCAGCAGGCTGGGGTTAGACAGGCAGCCCCAGCATTTT.

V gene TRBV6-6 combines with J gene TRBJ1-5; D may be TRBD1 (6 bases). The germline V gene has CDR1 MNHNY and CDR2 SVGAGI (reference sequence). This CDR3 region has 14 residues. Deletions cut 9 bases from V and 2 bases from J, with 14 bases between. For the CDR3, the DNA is TGTGCCAGTCGTCCATCAGGGGGCAATCAGCCCCAGCATTTT. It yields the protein CASRPSGGNQPQHF.

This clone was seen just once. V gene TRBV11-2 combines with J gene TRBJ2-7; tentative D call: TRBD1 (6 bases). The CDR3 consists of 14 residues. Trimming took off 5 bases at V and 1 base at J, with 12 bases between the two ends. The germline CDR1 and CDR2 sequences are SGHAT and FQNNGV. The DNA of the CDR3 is TGTGCCAGCAGCGTAAACAGGGTGTCCTACGAGCAGTACTTC. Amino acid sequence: CASSVNRVSYEQYF.

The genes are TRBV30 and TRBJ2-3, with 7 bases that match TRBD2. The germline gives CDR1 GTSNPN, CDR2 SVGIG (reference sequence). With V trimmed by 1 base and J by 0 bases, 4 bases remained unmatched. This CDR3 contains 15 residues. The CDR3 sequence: CAWSASGSSTDTQYF. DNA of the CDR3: TGTGCCTGGAGTGCTAGCGGATCTAGCACAGATACGCAGTATTTT.

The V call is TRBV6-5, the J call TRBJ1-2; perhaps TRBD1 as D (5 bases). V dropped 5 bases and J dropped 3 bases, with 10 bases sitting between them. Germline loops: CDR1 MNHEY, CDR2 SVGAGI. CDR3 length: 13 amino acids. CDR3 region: CASSPSGDYGYTF. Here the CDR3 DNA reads TGTGCCAGCAGTCCTTCGGGGGACTATGGCTACACCTTC.

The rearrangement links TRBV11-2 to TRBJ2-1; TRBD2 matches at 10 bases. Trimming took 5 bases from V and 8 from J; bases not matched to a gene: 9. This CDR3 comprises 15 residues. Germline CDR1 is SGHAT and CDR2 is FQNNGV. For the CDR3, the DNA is TGTGCCAGCAGCGAAAGCGGGAGGGGGTCCGATGAGCAGTTCTTC. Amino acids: CASSESGRGSDEQFF.

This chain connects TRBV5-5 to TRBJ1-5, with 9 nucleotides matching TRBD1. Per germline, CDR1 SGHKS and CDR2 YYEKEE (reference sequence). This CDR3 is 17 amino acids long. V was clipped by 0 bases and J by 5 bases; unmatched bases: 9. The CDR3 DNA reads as TGTGCCAGCAGCTTGGGCCCGAAACAGGGGGCGTATCAGCCCCAGCATTTT. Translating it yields CASSLGPKQGAYQPQHF.

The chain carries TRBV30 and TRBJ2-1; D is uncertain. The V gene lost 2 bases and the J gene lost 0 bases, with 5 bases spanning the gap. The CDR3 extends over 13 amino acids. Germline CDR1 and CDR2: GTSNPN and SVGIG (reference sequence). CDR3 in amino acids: CAWSISSYNEQFF. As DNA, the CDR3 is TGTGCCTGGAGTATTAGCTCCTACAATGAGCAGTTCTTC.

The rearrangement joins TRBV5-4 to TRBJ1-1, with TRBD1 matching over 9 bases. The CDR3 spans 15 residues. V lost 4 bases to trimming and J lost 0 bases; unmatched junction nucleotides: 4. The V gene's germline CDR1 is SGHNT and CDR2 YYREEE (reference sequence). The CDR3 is CASSPGTGMNTEAFF. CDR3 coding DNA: TGTGCCAGCAGCCCCGGGACAGGGATGAACACTGAAGCTTTCTTT.

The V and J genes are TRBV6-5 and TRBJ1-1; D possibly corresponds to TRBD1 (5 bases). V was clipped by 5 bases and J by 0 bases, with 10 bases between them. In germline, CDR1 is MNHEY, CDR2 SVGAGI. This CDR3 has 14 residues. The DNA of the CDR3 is TGTGCCAGCAGTGAGACAGTCATGAACACTGAAGCTTTCTTT. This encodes CASSETVMNTEAFF.

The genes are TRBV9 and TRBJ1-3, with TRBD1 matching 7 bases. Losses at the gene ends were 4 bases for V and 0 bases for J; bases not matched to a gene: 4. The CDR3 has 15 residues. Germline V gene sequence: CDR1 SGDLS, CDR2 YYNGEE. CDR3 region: CASSLWDSSGNTIYF. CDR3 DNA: TGTGCCAGCAGCCTTTGGGACAGCTCTGGAAACACCATATATTTT.

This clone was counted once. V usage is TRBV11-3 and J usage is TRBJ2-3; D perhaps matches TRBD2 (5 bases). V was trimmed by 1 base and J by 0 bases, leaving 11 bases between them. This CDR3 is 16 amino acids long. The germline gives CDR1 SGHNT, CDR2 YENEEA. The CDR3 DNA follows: TGTGCCAGCAGCTTAGGGGAAGCGGCTAGCACAGATACGCAGTATTTT. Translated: CASSLGEAASTDTQYF.

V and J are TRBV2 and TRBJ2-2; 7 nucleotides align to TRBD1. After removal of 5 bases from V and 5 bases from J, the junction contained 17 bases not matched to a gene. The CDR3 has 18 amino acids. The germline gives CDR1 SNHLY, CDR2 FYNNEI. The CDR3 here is CASSRWDSSPAGTGELFF. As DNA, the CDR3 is TGTGCCAGCAGTCGATGGGACAGTTCCCCCGCTGGGACCGGGGAGCTGTTTTTT.

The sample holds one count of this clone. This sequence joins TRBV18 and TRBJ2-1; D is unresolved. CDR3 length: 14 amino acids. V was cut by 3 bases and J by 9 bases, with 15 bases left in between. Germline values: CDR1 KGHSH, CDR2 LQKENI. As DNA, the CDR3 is TGTGCCAGCTCACCTAATACCCAGGAACGTGAGCAGTTCTTC. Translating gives CASSPNTQEREQFF.

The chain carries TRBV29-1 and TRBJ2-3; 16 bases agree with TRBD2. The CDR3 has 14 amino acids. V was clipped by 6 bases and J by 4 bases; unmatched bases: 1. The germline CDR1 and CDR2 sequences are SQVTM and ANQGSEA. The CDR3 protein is CSVGLAGGSDTQYF. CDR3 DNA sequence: TGCAGCGTGGGACTAGCGGGAGGGTCAGATACGCAGTATTTT.

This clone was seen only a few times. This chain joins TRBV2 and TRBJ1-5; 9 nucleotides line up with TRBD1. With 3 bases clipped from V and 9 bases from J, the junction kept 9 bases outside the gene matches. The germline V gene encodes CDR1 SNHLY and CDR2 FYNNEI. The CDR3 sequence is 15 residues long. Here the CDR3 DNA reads TGTGCCAGCAGTGATGAGACAGGGGGTCAATCGCCCCAGCATTTT. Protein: CASSDETGGQSPQHF.

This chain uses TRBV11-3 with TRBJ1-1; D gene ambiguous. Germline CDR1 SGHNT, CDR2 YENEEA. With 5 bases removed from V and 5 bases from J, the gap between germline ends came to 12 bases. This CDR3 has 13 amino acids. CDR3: CASSLGSLTEAFF. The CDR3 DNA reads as TGTGCCAGCAGCCTTGGGAGTCTTACTGAAGCTTTCTTT.

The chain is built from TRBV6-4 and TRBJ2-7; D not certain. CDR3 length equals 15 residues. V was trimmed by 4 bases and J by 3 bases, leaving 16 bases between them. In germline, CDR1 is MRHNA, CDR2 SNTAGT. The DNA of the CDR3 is TGTGCCAGCAGTGCTAAGAGAAAACGCCTCTACGAGCAGTACTTC. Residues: CASSAKRKRLYEQYF.